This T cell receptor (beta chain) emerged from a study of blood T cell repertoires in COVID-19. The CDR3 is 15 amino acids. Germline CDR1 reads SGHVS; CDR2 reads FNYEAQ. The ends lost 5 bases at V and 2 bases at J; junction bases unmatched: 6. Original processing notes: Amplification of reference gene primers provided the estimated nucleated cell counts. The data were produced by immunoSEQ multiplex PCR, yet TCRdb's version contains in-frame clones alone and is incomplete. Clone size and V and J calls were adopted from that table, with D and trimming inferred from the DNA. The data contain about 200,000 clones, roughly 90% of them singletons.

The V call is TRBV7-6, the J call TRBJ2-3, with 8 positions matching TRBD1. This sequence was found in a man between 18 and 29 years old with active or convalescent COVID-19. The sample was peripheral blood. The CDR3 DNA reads TGTGCCAGCAGCCCGAAGACAGGGGCCACAGATACGCAGTATTTT. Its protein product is CASSPKTGATDTQYF.